This T cell receptor beta chain was obtained from a study of tumor-infiltrating lymphocytes in primary liver carcinoma. Study-wide context: About 3.5 to 7.5 million productive TCRbeta reads were obtained from the samples, with similar numbers across tissue types.

To note about this clonotype: A much larger clone differs by one base, so this may be a read error.

Germline V gene sequence: CDR1 MNHEY, CDR2 SVGAGI. The length of the CDR3 is 15 residues. V shed 4 bases, J shed 5 bases, and the junction held 9 bases outside the gene matches. Researchers generated TCR beta cDNA from approximately 520 ng of total RNA, relying on a constant-region primer. Modified slightly, ARM-PCR produced TCR beta libraries over three nested multiplex PCR rounds. Investigators reported that the first two PCR rounds, at 10 cycles each, used TRBV1-TRBV30 forward primers with a C-beta reverse primer. One entry per CDR3 protein, called by TCRdb with MiXCR from the multiplex PCR reads. In the table there are fewer than 400,000 distinct CDR3 sequences, roughly two thirds of which are singletons. The study extracted blood RNA from unsorted whole blood and also extracted germline DNA. In advance of surgery, 4 to 4.5 milliliters of peripheral blood were collected.

The TCR sequence derives from a man aged 35-49 years with primary liver carcinoma and hepatitis B virus infection. The chain couples TRBV6-5 to TRBJ2-7, with TRBD1 matching over 9 bases. The specimen sequenced was peripheral blood. DNA of the CDR3: TGTGCCAGCAGTTCCCGGACAGGGGATATCCACGAGCAGTACTTC. Translating it yields CASSSRTGDIHEQYF.